This TCR beta chain stems from a study of T-cell reconstitution after alpha-beta-depleted transplantation in children. The CDR3 covers 15 residues. Looked up from germline, CDR1 is SGHRS and CDR2 is YFSETQ. J lost 4 bases, V lost 2 bases, and 5 bases had no gene match. Findings and caveats of the study: Roughly two months post-transplant, alpha-beta T cells reportedly originated from several hundred graft clones that had expanded. Surviving recipient T cells and thymic progenitors produced the high day-60 TCRbeta diversity seen in some patients. One year post-transplant, T-cell counts and diversity were largely derived from T cells produced anew.

This clonotype was detected only a few times. Its cognate antigen is unknown. Unique molecular identifiers were used to barcode this TCRbeta library. TCRdb called the PCR reads again in MiXCR, with one record for every CDR3 protein. Of approximately 400,000 distinct CDR3 sequences in the sample, 15% to 20% were seen once. This TCR was recovered from a boy under two years old who had a stem cell transplant for Wiskott-Aldrich syndrome, so the T cells may come from the graft donor. This chain links TRBV5-1 with TRBJ2-3, with TRBD2 matching over 9 bases. Sequenced here: PBMCs, mostly from graft donor cells, sampled 360 days after TCRalphabeta/CD19-depleted stem cell transplant. The CDR3: CASSLGSGGADTQYF. The CDR3 nucleotides are TGCGCCAGCAGCTTAGGTAGCGGGGGCGCAGATACGCAGTATTTT.